Below are 14 T cell receptor beta chains sequenced from a single sample in a study of OX40 agonist ivuxolimab in advanced cancers. TCRdb's table, derived via immunoSEQ multiplex PCR, lists solely in-frame clones and lacks some. Of around 100,000 clones in the sample, around nine tenths were seen once. The material was CD4+ or CD8+ T cells sorted from blood, obtained in a trial of the OX40 agonist ivuxolimab. Receptors were obtained from an adult with an advanced solid tumor such as melanoma, head and neck, liver or kidney cancer.

CDR3 protein: CASSLHPMNTEAFF. Here the CDR3 DNA reads TGTGCCAGCAGCTTACACCCGATGAACACTGAAGCTTTCTTT. V and J are TRBV7-3 and TRBJ1-1, with D uncertain. V gave up 2 bases and J gave up 0 bases, with 7 bases separating them. The CDR3 length is 14 residues. Germline CDR1 reads SGHTA; CDR2 reads FQGTGA. The whole variable domain, remainder taken from reference TRBV7-3 and TRBJ1-1, is GAGVSQTPSNKVTEKGKYVELRCDPISGHTALYWYRQSLGQGPEFLIYFQGTGAADDSGLPNDRFFAVRPEGSVSTLKIQRTERGDSAVYLCASSLHPMNTEAFFGQGTRLTVV.

The gene calls are TRBV4-2 and TRBJ2-1; 11 positions match TRBD1. Trimming at V came to 3 bases and at J to 6 bases, leaving 4 bases not matched to a gene. The CDR3 contains 15 residues. The V gene's germline CDR1 is LGHNA and CDR2 YNFKEQ. CDR3 bases: TGTGCCAGCAGCCAGGACAGGGGGCCCCCCAATGAGCAGTTCTTC. Translation gives CASSQDRGPPNEQFF.

The chain joins TRBV19 to TRBJ1-5; 7 bases line up with TRBD1. The CDR3 has 14 amino acids. In germline, CDR1 is LNHDA, CDR2 SQIVND (reference sequence). V lost 5 bases and J lost 3; bases outside the gene matches: 4. Here the CDR3 DNA reads TGTGCCAGTAGTGCCGACAGGGTCAATCAGCCCCAGCATTTT. Translation: CASSADRVNQPQHF.

This clone has a single count. V is TRBV28 and J is TRBJ2-7, with a weak D call TRBD2 (6 bases). CDR3 length: 14 amino acids. Trimming stripped 8 bases from V and 12 bases from J, with 26 bases between. The germline V gene encodes CDR1 MDHEN and CDR2 SYDVKM. The CDR3 protein is CASFGSPLLERWYF. CDR3 DNA: TGTGCCAGCTTCGGGAGCCCCCTCCTAGAGCGATGGTACTTC.

This rearrangement joins TRBV6-4 to TRBJ1-5; 10 nucleotides match TRBD1. With V trimmed by 1 base and J by 1 base, 7 bases remained unmatched. The CDR3 consists of 18 residues. Germline V lookup: CDR1 MRHNA, CDR2 SNTAGT. CDR3: CASSDFPGQGLSNQPQHF. In nucleotides, the CDR3 is TGTGCCAGCAGTGACTTTCCGGGACAGGGGTTGAGCAATCAGCCCCAGCATTTT.

The table lists this clone with a count of one. The CDR3 is CASSLFVGGTGKQFF. CDR3 nucleotides: TGTGCCAGCAGTTTATTTGTGGGAGGGACAGGGAAACAGTTCTTC. This chain uses TRBV27 with TRBJ2-1; TRBD1 agrees at 9 bases. V was pared by 1 base and J by 13 bases, with 11 bases of the junction left unmatched. CDR3 length equals 15 residues. Germline V gives CDR1 MNHEY, CDR2 SMNVEV (reference sequence).

CDR3: CASSLGLAANTGELFF. The DNA for the CDR3 is TGTGCCAGCAGCTTAGGACTAGCGGCGAACACCGGGGAGCTGTTTTTT. The genes are TRBV7-8 and TRBJ2-2, with 9 bases lining up with TRBD2. CDR1 and CDR2 (germline): SGHVS, FQNEAQ. This CDR3 spans 16 amino acids. The V gene end was trimmed by 1 base and the J gene end by 0 bases; junction bases not matched to a gene: 0.

There are a few counts of this clone. V and J are TRBV7-2 and TRBJ2-5, with D unresolved. V lost 4 bases and J 2 bases, leaving 2 bases between the germline ends. Germline V gene data show CDR1 as SGHTA and CDR2 as FQGNSA. The CDR3 is made up of 11 amino acids. The CDR3 sequence is CASSYQETQYF. The CDR3 DNA reads TGTGCCAGCAGCTATCAAGAGACCCAGTACTTC.

This chain links TRBV28 with TRBJ1-5, with 7 bases lining up with TRBD1. V shed 5 bases, J shed 2 bases, and the junction held 6 bases outside the gene matches. Germline V gene sequence: CDR1 MDHEN, CDR2 SYDVKM. This CDR3 region has 15 residues. This CDR3 reads CASSPGGVGNQPQHF. The CDR3 DNA follows: TGTGCCAGCAGTCCAGGGGGGGTCGGCAATCAGCCCCAGCATTTT.

The chain's CDR3 is CAWSPGPKGRAHEQYF. CDR3 nucleotides: TGTGCCTGGAGTCCAGGTCCCAAGGGGAGGGCACACGAGCAGTACTTC. The gene calls are TRBV30 and TRBJ2-7; TRBD2 matches 7 bases. The germline V gene encodes CDR1 GTSNPN and CDR2 SVGIG (reference sequence). CDR3 size: 16 residues. The trim removed 2 bases at V and 5 bases at J, leaving 15 bases unmatched.

The CDR3 region has the DNA TGTGCCAGCACTCGGGACGGCTCGTTACTCTACTTC. It specifies CASTRDGSLLYF. The chain has TRBV6-6 and TRBJ2-5; D is possibly TRBD1 or TRBD2 (5 bases each). CDR1 is MNHNY, CDR2 SVGAGI, per germline (reference sequence). The CDR3 runs 12 residues. Trimming took off 7 bases at V and 14 bases at J, with 20 bases between the two ends.

The CDR3 region has the DNA TGTGCCACCATTCAGGGAACCCTTAGCGGGACTGGCACAGATACGCAGTATTTT. It translates to CATIQGTLSGTGTDTQYF. The chain employs TRBV5-6 and TRBJ2-3, with 8 bases that match TRBD2. Germline loops: CDR1 SGHDT, CDR2 YYEEEE. The length of the CDR3 is 18 residues. V lost 9 bases and J lost 1; bases outside the gene matches: 19.

This chain joins TRBV7-8 and TRBJ2-3; D might be TRBD1 (5 bases). CDR3 size: 17 residues. Trimming removed 1 base at V and 1 base at J, with 15 bases between. CDR1 SGHVS and CDR2 FQNEAQ come from the germline V gene. The CDR3 spells CASSLGSAGKRTDTQYF. The CDR3 DNA is TGTGCCAGCAGCTTAGGGTCGGCAGGGAAACGCACAGATACGCAGTATTTT.

This clone has a single count. The rearrangement joins TRBV28 to TRBJ2-1; 7 bases line up with TRBD1. Germline V CDR1 and CDR2: MDHEN, SYDVKM. J lost 8 bases, V lost 6 bases, and 10 bases had no gene match. This CDR3 is built from 14 residues. CDR3 sequence (DNA): TGTGCCAGCAGAAGACAGGGACGAGGCGATGAGCAGTTCTTC. Residues: CASRRQGRGDEQFF.